This entry lists 26 T cell receptor beta chains sequenced from one sample in a study of CD8 T cells in ankylosing spondylitis. TCRdb re-derived calls from the 5' RACE reads in MiXCR, one entry per CDR3 protein. The table lists about 36,000 distinct CDR3 sequences, 6% of them singletons, with roughly 12% in the top ten. The sample was blood, either unsorted or a sorted T cell fraction (not recorded which). Receptors originate from a male donor with ankylosing spondylitis or in good health (not recorded which).

In its sample, this clonotype is medium-sized. The rearrangement links TRBV6-2 or TRBV6-3 to TRBJ2-3, with 7 bases matching TRBD1. The germline gives CDR1 MNHEY, CDR2 SVGEGT. V dropped 4 bases and J dropped 1; count of bases not matched to a gene: 11. This CDR3 is 17 amino acids long. The chain's CDR3 is CASSSPTGLVRTDTQYF. The DNA for the CDR3 is TGTGCCAGCAGTTCCCCGACAGGGTTAGTTCGCACAGATACGCAGTATTTT.

This clonotype was counted many times. The CDR3: CASSQAGQGAREQYF. In DNA, the CDR3 is TGCGCCAGCAGCCAAGCGGGACAGGGGGCGAGGGAGCAGTACTTC. The chain has TRBV5-1 and TRBJ2-7; TRBD1 agrees at 12 bases. The CDR3 consists of 15 residues. The ends lost 4 bases at V and 7 bases at J; junction bases unmatched: 9. Germline CDR1 reads SGHRS; CDR2 reads YFSETQ.

There are many counts of this clonotype. The chain links TRBV5-1 to TRBJ2-3; D not resolved. The germline V and J ends were trimmed by 0 bases and 1 base, with 9 bases remaining between them. CDR1 SGHRS and CDR2 YFSETQ come from the germline V gene. The CDR3 consists of 15 residues. This CDR3 is CASSLATVRTDTQYF. The CDR3 bases are TGCGCCAGCAGCTTGGCGACTGTCCGCACAGATACGCAGTATTTT.

This clonotype was observed at least ten times. The CDR3 DNA sequence: TGTGCCACCATGCGGGACTCCTATAGAGATACGCAGTATTTT. Translating it yields CATMRDSYRDTQYF. This sequence joins TRBV10-3 and TRBJ2-3; TRBD2 is a possible D gene (6 bases). The germline V gene has CDR1 ENHRY and CDR2 SYGVKD. The V and J ends lost 10 bases and 5 bases respectively, with 19 bases between them. The CDR3 loop spans 14 amino acids.

This clonotype was counted ten times or more. The chain employs TRBV5-5 and TRBJ2-3; 7 bases line up with TRBD1. CDR3 length: 12 amino acids. Per the germline V gene, CDR1 is SGHKS and CDR2 is YYEKEE (reference sequence). Trimming cost V 5 bases and J 6 bases; bases outside gene matches: 3. CDR3 region: CASRRGRDTQYF. Written as DNA, the CDR3 is TGTGCCAGCAGAAGGGGGCGGGATACGCAGTATTTT.

The table lists this clonotype with many counts. This chain connects TRBV24-1 to TRBJ2-1; 9 bases align to TRBD2. This CDR3 region has 14 residues. Germline CDR1 and CDR2: KGHDR and SFDVKD. V gave up 3 bases and J gave up 8 bases; unmatched junction bases: 4. DNA for the CDR3: TGTGCCACCAGTGATCCATTAGCGGGAGATGAGCAGTTCTTC. This encodes CATSDPLAGDEQFF.

There are many counts of this clonotype. The V and J genes are TRBV6-6 and TRBJ2-5; D ambiguous. CDR1 MNHNY and CDR2 SVGAGI come from the germline V gene (reference sequence). V lost 8 bases and J 5 bases, leaving 15 bases between the germline ends. The CDR3 is 13 amino acids. CDR3 sequence: CASRNPPKETQYF. The CDR3 DNA is TGTGCCAGCCGAAACCCCCCTAAGGAGACCCAGTACTTC.

The CDR3 DNA is TGCAGCGTTGAAGATTGGAGGCCGGGGGTTGAAGCTTTCTTT. Its translation: CSVEDWRPGVEAFF. The chain combines TRBV29-1 with TRBJ1-1; tentative D call: TRBD1 (5 bases). V was trimmed by 0 bases and J by 7 bases, leaving 15 bases between them. Germline assignment: CDR1 SQVTM and CDR2 ANQGSEA. The CDR3 extends over 14 amino acids.

This clonotype was seen repeatedly, ten times or more. The chain has TRBV7-8 and TRBJ2-5; 8 positions match TRBD2. CDR1 and CDR2 from the germline V gene are SGHVS and FQNEAQ. Germline trimming cut 4 bases from V and 5 bases from J; bases unmatched to any gene: 6. The CDR3 extends over 14 amino acids. CDR3 amino acids: CASSSYSGAETQYF. CDR3 bases: TGTGCCAGCAGCTCATATAGCGGGGCGGAGACCCAGTACTTC.

This clonotype was recorded many times. The V call is TRBV24-1, the J call TRBJ1-5; D is unresolved. CDR1 and CDR2 from the germline V gene are KGHDR and SFDVKD. The CDR3 extends over 13 amino acids. V was clipped by 4 bases and J by 3 bases, with 6 bases between them. In DNA form, the CDR3 reads TGTGCCACCAGTGAAGGAGCCAATCAGCCCCAGCATTTT. Its protein product is CATSEGANQPQHF.

There are many counts of this clonotype. This rearrangement joins TRBV6-4 to TRBJ2-3; 9 bases are shared with TRBD1. J lost 7 bases, V lost 5 bases, and 4 bases had no gene match. The CDR3 loop spans 13 amino acids. Germline V gene lookup returns CDR1 MRHNA and CDR2 SNTAGT. The CDR3 region is CASSSDRGYTQYF. CDR3 in DNA: TGTGCCAGCAGTTCGGACAGGGGATATACGCAGTATTTT.

There are many counts of this clonotype. V and J are TRBV5-4 and TRBJ1-6; D is possibly TRBD1 (5 bases). Looked up from germline, CDR1 is SGHNT and CDR2 is YYREEE (reference sequence). The CDR3 covers 12 residues. V lost 4 bases to trimming and J lost 10 bases, with 9 bases between them. The CDR3 region has the DNA TGTGCCAGCAGCCTCGGGGACTCACCCCTCCACTTT. Translation gives CASSLGDSPLHF.

This clonotype has ten or more counts. The rearrangement uses TRBV29-1 and TRBJ1-2; TRBD1 might be the D (5 bases). The CDR3 length is 11 residues. V lost 4 bases to trimming and J lost 8 bases, with 11 bases between them. In germline, CDR1 is SQVTM, CDR2 ANQGSEA. The CDR3 protein is CSVGRVEGYTF. CDR3 DNA sequence: TGCAGCGTTGGCAGGGTCGAGGGCTACACCTTC.

This clonotype was recorded at least ten times. The chain joins TRBV12-3 or TRBV12-4 to TRBJ2-7; D not resolved. There are 13 residues in the CDR3. V was clipped by 5 bases and J by 5 bases, with 13 bases between them. DNA for the CDR3: TGTGCCAGCAGTCAAGTTCGGGCTGACGAGCAGTACTTC. Amino acids: CASSQVRADEQYF.

This clonotype was recorded many times. V gene TRBV20-1 combines with J gene TRBJ2-4, with 14 bases aligning to TRBD2. This CDR3 has 15 residues. Germline CDR1 and CDR2: DFQATT and SNEGSKA (reference sequence). The junction had 5 bases not matched to a gene; V was cut back by 5 bases and J by 5 bases. CDR3 in amino acids: CSAVGLAGVQNIQYF. The CDR3, as DNA: TGCAGTGCTGTGGGACTAGCGGGAGTACAAAACATTCAGTACTTC.

In this sample, this clonotype turned up many times. The V gene is TRBV28, the J gene TRBJ1-2, with 7 nucleotides matching TRBD1. From germline, CDR1 is MDHEN and CDR2 SYDVKM. Germline trimming cut 8 bases from V and 3 bases from J; bases unmatched to any gene: 12. The CDR3 has 15 residues. CDR3: CASGSNRGSYYGYTF. The CDR3 DNA reads TGTGCCAGCGGCTCCAACAGGGGCTCATACTATGGCTACACCTTC.

This clonotype was seen at least ten times. The gene calls are TRBV20-1 and TRBJ2-7; 11 nucleotides line up with TRBD2. The CDR3 runs to 16 residues. The J segment lost 4 bases and the V segment lost 2 bases, leaving 10 bases of the junction unmatched. Germline V gene lookup returns CDR1 DFQATT and CDR2 SNEGSKA (reference sequence). The CDR3 sequence: CSARLTSGSPSYEQYF. The CDR3 DNA sequence: TGCAGTGCTAGACTTACTAGCGGGAGTCCCAGTTACGAGCAGTACTTC.

This clonotype was seen at least ten times. The V call is TRBV20-1, the J call TRBJ2-2, with TRBD2 matching 7 bases. The length of the CDR3 is 16 residues. J was trimmed by 4 bases and V by 2 bases; bases with no gene match: 10. Germline CDR1 DFQATT, CDR2 SNEGSKA (reference sequence). The CDR3 region has the DNA TGCAGTGCTAGACGGGGCGAGCGGGGTTCCACCGGGGAGCTGTTTTTT. As protein: CSARRGERGSTGELFF.

This clonotype was seen at least ten times. V gene TRBV7-8 combines with J gene TRBJ2-1; TRBD2 matches 11 bases. V gave up 5 bases and J gave up 8 bases; unmatched junction bases: 8. This CDR3 comprises 15 residues. The germline CDR1 and CDR2 sequences are SGHVS and FQNEAQ. The CDR3: CASSIRTSGSYEQFF. CDR3 sequence (DNA): TGTGCCAGCAGCATCAGGACTAGCGGGTCTTATGAGCAGTTCTTC.

This clonotype was picked up many times. This sequence joins TRBV20-1 and TRBJ1-6, with D possibly being TRBD1 (5 bases). The CDR3 extends over 13 amino acids. Germline V gene data show CDR1 as DFQATT and CDR2 as SNEGSKA (reference sequence). V dropped 8 bases and J dropped 8 bases, with 16 bases sitting between them. This chain's CDR3 is CSYRPGRHSPLHF. The CDR3 DNA sequence: TGCAGTTACCGTCCAGGGAGGCATTCACCCCTCCACTTT.

The table lists this clonotype with many counts. V gene TRBV2 combines with J gene TRBJ1-5; TRBD1 might be the D (6 bases). The CDR3 covers 15 residues. Per the germline V gene, CDR1 is SNHLY and CDR2 is FYNNEI. V lost 4 bases, J lost 0 bases, and 10 bases lay in between. The CDR3 coding sequence is TGTGCCAGCAGTGGCAGGGGCTATAGCAATCAGCCCCAGCATTTT. This translates into CASSGRGYSNQPQHF.

This clonotype has ten or more counts. The V gene is TRBV24-1, the J gene TRBJ2-3, with D perhaps assigned TRBD1 or TRBD2 (5 bases each). Trimming pared 1 base from V and 3 bases from J, leaving 13 bases between. Germline V gene sequence: CDR1 KGHDR, CDR2 SFDVKD. CDR3 size: 16 residues. CDR3 nucleotides: TGTGCCACCAGTGATTTCGGGACCCATTTGACAGATACGCAGTATTTT. Protein product: CATSDFGTHLTDTQYF.

This clonotype was seen ten or more times. V is TRBV11-2 and J is TRBJ2-3; 9 bases map to TRBD1. V was clipped by 4 bases and J by 4 bases; unmatched bases: 9. The CDR3 contains 16 residues. The germline CDR1 and CDR2 sequences are SGHAT and FQNNGV. DNA of the CDR3: TGTGCCAGCAGCTCAAGGACAGGGGTGTCCGCAGATACGCAGTATTTT. It yields the protein CASSSRTGVSADTQYF. The whole variable domain, filled in from reference TRBV11-2 and TRBJ2-3, reads EAGVAQSPRYKIIEKRQSVAFWCNPISGHATLYWYQQILGQGPKLLIQFQNNGVVDDSQLPKDRFSAERLKGVDSTLKIQPAKLEDSAVYLCASSSRTGVSADTQYFGPGTRLTVL.

Points on this clonotype: Its ends do not fully match the called genes, so a read error is possible. The V and J genes are TRBV6-1 and TRBJ2-3; the D gene is possibly TRBD2 (5 bases). Per germline, CDR1 MNHNS and CDR2 SASEGT. The CDR3 runs 16 residues. CDR3: CTSRLERDRATDTQYF. The DNA for the CDR3 is TGTACCAGCAGGCTAGAGAGGGATCGGGCCACAGATACGCAGTATTTT.

This clonotype was recorded many times. The chain has TRBV12-3 or TRBV12-4 and TRBJ2-3; the D is unclear. The CDR3 contains 16 residues. Trimming stripped 5 bases from V and 6 bases from J, with 21 bases between. The CDR3 DNA reads TGTGCCAGCAGTCTCTTCCGCGGTACAACCGAGGATACGCAGTATTTT. Its protein is CASSLFRGTTEDTQYF.

This clonotype was seen ten or more times. J is TRBJ2-1 and V is TRBV27; 12 bases are shared with TRBD2. The CDR3 length is 15 residues. Germline CDR1 and CDR2: MNHEY and SMNVEV (reference sequence). V shed 3 bases and J 5 bases; nucleotides not matched to a gene: 2. The CDR3 coding sequence is TGTGCCAGCAGTTTGCTAGCGGGAGGGGACAATGAGCAGTTCTTC. The encoded protein is CASSLLAGGDNEQFF.